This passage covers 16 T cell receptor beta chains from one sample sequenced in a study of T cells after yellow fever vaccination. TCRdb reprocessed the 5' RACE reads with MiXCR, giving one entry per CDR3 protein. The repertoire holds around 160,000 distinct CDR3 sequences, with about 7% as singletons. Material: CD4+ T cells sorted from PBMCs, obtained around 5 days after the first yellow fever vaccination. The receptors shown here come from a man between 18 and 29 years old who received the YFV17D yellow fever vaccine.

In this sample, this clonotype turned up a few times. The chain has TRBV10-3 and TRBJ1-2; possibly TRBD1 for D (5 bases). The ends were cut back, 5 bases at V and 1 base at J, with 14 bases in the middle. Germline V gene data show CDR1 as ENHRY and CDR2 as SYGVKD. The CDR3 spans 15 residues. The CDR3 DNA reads TGTGCCATCAGTCCTGGGGGGGTTAATAACTATGGCTACACCTTC. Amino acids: CAISPGGVNNYGYTF.

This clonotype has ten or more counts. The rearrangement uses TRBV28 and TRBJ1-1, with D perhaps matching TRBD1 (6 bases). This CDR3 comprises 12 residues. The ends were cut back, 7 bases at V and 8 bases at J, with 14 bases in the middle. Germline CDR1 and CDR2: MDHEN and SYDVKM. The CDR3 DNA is TGTGCCAGCATCTCACCGGGGGGCGAAGCTTTCTTT. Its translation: CASISPGGEAFF. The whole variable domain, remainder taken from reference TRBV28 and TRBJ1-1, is DVKVTQSSRYLVKRTGEKVFLECVQDMDHENMFWYRQDPGLGLRLIYFSYDVKMKEKGDIPEGYSVSREKKERFSLILESASTNQTSMYLCASISPGGEAFFGQGTRLTVV.

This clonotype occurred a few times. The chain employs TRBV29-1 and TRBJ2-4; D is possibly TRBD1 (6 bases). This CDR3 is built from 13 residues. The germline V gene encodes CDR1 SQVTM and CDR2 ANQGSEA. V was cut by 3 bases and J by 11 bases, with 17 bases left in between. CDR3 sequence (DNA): TGCAGCGTTGAGGGGGCAGGGGATTCGTTTCAGTACTTC. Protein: CSVEGAGDSFQYF.

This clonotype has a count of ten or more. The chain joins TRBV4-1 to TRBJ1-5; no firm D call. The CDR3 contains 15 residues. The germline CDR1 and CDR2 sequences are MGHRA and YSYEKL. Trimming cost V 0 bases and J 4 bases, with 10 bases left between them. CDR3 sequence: CASSQDPRLNQPQHF. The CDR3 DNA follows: TGCGCCAGCAGCCAAGATCCCCGGTTGAATCAGCCCCAGCATTTT.

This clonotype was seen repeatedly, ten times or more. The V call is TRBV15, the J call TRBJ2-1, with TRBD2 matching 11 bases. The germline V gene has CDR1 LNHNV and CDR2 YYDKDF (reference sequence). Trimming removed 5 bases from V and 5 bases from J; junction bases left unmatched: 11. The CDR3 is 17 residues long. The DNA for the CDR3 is TGTGCCACCAGCCGGTCCGTTCAGACTAGCGGGGACAATGAGCAGTTCTTC. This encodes CATSRSVQTSGDNEQFF.

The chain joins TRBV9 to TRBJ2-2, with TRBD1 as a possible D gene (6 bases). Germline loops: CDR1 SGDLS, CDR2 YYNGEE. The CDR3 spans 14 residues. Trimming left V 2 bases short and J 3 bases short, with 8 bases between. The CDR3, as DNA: TGTGCCAGCAGCGTGCGACAGGACACCGGGGAGCTGTTTTTT. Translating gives CASSVRQDTGELFF.

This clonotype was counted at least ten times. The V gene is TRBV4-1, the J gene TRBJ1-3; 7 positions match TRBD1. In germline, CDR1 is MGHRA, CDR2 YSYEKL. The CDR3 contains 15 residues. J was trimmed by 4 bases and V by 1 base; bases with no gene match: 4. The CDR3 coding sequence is TGCGCCAGCAGCCAAGCAGGGGGAGGCGGAAACACCATATATTTT. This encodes CASSQAGGGGNTIYF.

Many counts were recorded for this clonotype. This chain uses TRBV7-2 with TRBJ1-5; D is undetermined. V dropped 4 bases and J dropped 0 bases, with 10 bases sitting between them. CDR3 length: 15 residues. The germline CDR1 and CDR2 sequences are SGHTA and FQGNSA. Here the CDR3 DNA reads TGTGCCAGCAGCTCCGTGACGGGTAGCAATCAGCCCCAGCATTTT. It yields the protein CASSSVTGSNQPQHF.

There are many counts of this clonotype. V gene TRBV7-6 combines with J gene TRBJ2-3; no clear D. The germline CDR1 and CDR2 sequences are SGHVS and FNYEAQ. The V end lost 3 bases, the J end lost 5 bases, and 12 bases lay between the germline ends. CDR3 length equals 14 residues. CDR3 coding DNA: TGTGCCAGCAGCTTTGCTGGGGTAGGAGATACGCAGTATTTT. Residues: CASSFAGVGDTQYF.

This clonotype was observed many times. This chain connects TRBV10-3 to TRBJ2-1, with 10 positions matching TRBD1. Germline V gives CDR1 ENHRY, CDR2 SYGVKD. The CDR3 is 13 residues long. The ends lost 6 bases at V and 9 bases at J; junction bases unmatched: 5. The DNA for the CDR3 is TGTGCCATCAGCCGACAGGGGGCCTCTGAGCAGTTCTTC. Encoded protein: CAISRQGASEQFF.

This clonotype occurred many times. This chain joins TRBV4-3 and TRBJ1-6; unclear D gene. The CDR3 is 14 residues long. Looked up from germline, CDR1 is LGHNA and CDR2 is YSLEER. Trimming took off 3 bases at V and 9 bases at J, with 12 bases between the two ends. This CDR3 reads CASSHVGDSSPLHF. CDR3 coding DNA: TGCGCCAGCAGCCATGTCGGTGACTCTTCACCCCTCCACTTT.

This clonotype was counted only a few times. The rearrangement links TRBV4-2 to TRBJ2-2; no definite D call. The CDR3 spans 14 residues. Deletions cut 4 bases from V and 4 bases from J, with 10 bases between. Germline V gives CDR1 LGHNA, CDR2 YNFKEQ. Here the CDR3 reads CASSLGPGTGELFF. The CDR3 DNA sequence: TGTGCCAGCAGCCTAGGGCCAGGCACCGGGGAGCTGTTTTTT.

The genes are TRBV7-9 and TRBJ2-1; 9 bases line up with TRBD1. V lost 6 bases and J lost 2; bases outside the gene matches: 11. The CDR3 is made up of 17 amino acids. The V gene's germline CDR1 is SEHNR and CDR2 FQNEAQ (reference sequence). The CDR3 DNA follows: TGTGCCAGCAGTCCCGGACAGGGGCTCATCCCCTACAATGAGCAGTTCTTC. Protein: CASSPGQGLIPYNEQFF. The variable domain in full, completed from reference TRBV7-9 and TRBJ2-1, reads DTGVSQNPRHKITKRGQNVTFRCDPISEHNRLYWYRQTLGQGPEFLTYFQNEAQLEKSRLLSDRFSAERPKGSFSTLEIQRTEQGDSAMYLCASSPGQGLIPYNEQFFGPGTRLTVL.

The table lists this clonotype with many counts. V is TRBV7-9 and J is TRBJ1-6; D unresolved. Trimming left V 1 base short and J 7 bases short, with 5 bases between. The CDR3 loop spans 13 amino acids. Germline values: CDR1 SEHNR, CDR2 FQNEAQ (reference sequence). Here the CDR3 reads CASSLEGNSPLHF. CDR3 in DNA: TGTGCCAGCAGCTTAGAAGGGAATTCACCCCTCCACTTT.

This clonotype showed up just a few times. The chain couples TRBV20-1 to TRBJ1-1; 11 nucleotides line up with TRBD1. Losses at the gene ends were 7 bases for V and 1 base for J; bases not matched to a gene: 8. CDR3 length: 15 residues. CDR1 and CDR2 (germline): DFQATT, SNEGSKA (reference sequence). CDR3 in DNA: TGCAGTGTCCCGGACAGGGGGCTTAAGAACACTGAAGCTTTCTTT. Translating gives CSVPDRGLKNTEAFF.

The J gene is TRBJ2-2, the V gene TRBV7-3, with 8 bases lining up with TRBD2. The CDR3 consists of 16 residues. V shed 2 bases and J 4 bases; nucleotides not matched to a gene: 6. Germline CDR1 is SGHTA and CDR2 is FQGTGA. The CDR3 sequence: CASSLGGGLSTGELFF. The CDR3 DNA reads TGTGCCAGCAGCTTAGGCGGGGGGCTAAGCACCGGGGAGCTGTTTTTT.